Below, 25 T cell receptor beta chains from the same sample are listed, as sequenced in a study of CD8 T cells in ankylosing spondylitis. MiXCR, applied by TCRdb to the 5' RACE reads, yields one record per CDR3 protein. The sample includes about 240,000 distinct CDR3 sequences, over 8.5% of them seen just once. The sequenced material came from blood, either unsorted or a sorted T cell fraction (not recorded which). These receptors were obtained from a male donor with ankylosing spondylitis or in good health (not recorded which).

The chain joins TRBV5-1 to TRBJ1-2; D is perhaps TRBD1 (5 bases). This CDR3 is 14 amino acids long. In germline, CDR1 is SGHRS, CDR2 YFSETQ. Trimming took off 4 bases at V and 4 bases at J, with 14 bases between the two ends. The CDR3 region has the DNA TGCGCCAGCAGCCCTGGGGGTACTTCCTATGGCTACACCTTC. Its protein product is CASSPGGTSYGYTF.

This clonotype was found a few times. This chain uses TRBV5-1 with TRBJ2-3, with 7 bases aligning to TRBD2. The CDR3 is 14 residues long. Per the germline V gene, CDR1 is SGHRS and CDR2 is YFSETQ. Losses at the gene ends were 4 bases for V and 10 bases for J; bases not matched to a gene: 12. This chain's CDR3 is CASSPGGPQGAQYF. The CDR3 region has the DNA TGCGCCAGCAGCCCGGGGGGTCCCCAAGGTGCGCAGTATTTT.

This clonotype has a count of ten or more. V is TRBV7-2 and J is TRBJ1-5, with no clear D. Germline CDR1 reads SGHTA; CDR2 reads FQGNSA. The ends were cut back, 5 bases at V and 4 bases at J, with 9 bases in the middle. CDR3 length: 13 amino acids. The CDR3 DNA is TGTGCCAGCAGCCCACGTCTGAATCAGCCCCAGCATTTT. This encodes CASSPRLNQPQHF.

The chain uses TRBV4-3 and TRBJ2-1; 9 bases fit TRBD2. Trimming removed 0 bases from V and 3 bases from J; junction bases left unmatched: 3. CDR1 is LGHNA and CDR2 is YSLEER in the germline V gene. The CDR3 consists of 16 residues. CDR3 bases: TGCGCCAGCAGCCAAGAAGCGGGGGGCTTCTACAATGAGCAGTTCTTC. It translates to CASSQEAGGFYNEQFF.

This clonotype was recorded many times. The CDR3 loop is CSASGGGNTGELFF. The CDR3, as DNA: TGCAGTGCTAGTGGAGGAGGAAACACCGGGGAGCTGTTTTTT. The chain combines TRBV20-1 with TRBJ2-2, with D maybe TRBD2 (5 bases). V was pared by 3 bases and J by 2 bases, with 10 bases between. CDR3 length equals 14 residues. CDR1 is DFQATT and CDR2 is SNEGSKA in the germline V gene (reference sequence).

This clonotype occurred many times. This rearrangement joins TRBV6-2 or TRBV6-3 to TRBJ1-2, with a tentative D call TRBD1 (5 bases). CDR1 and CDR2 (germline): MNHEY, SVGEGT. Trimming shortened V by 7 bases and J by 8 bases, and 17 bases separated the two germline ends. The CDR3 loop spans 13 amino acids. The CDR3 region has the DNA TGTGCCAGCAACACGCAGGGATTAAGGGGCTACACCTTC. Translated: CASNTQGLRGYTF.

This chain joins TRBV7-2 and TRBJ2-1; 8 nucleotides match TRBD1. This CDR3 region has 16 residues. Germline lookup yields CDR1 SGHTA and CDR2 FQGNSA. Trimming removed 1 base from V and 9 bases from J; junction bases left unmatched: 11. CDR3 bases: TGTGCCAGCAGCTTAGGAGGACAGGGTCAGAAAAGTGAGCAGTTCTTC. Amino acids: CASSLGGQGQKSEQFF.

This clonotype was seen repeatedly, ten times or more. The chain has TRBV2 and TRBJ2-7; D might be TRBD1 (6 bases). Trimming left V 5 bases short and J 1 base short, with 27 bases between. The length of the CDR3 is 19 residues. Germline V gene data show CDR1 as SNHLY and CDR2 as FYNNEI. CDR3 in amino acids: CASSPLDRYRGGSSYEQYF. The CDR3 region has the DNA TGTGCCAGCAGTCCCCTGGACAGATACCGAGGGGGATCGTCCTACGAGCAGTACTTC. The full variable domain, rest sourced from reference TRBV2 and TRBJ2-7, is EPEVTQTPSHQVTQMGQEVILRCVPISNHLYFYWYRQILGQKVEFLVSFYNNEISEKSEIFDDQFSVERPDGSNFTLKIRSTKLEDSAMYFCASSPLDRYRGGSSYEQYFGPGTRLTVT.

This clonotype was detected ten times or more. The gene calls are TRBV5-4 and TRBJ2-4; tentatively, D is TRBD2 (7 bases). The germline V gene has CDR1 SGHNT and CDR2 YYREEE (reference sequence). The ends were cut back, 4 bases at V and 0 bases at J, with 17 bases in the middle. The CDR3 length is 17 residues. Here the CDR3 DNA reads TGTGCCAGCAGCCCGCGGGGGCAGAACCTAGCCAAAAACATTCAGTACTTC. It is translated as CASSPRGQNLAKNIQYF.

V gene TRBV19 combines with J gene TRBJ2-5; 7 nucleotides match TRBD1. Germline values: CDR1 LNHDA, CDR2 SQIVND (reference sequence). CDR3 length: 16 residues. V shed 7 bases and J 2 bases; nucleotides not matched to a gene: 13. DNA of the CDR3: TGTGCCAGTACCCTACGAGGGGGACAGCGACAAGAGACCCAGTACTTC. Amino acid sequence: CASTLRGGQRQETQYF. The whole variable domain, filled in from reference TRBV19 and TRBJ2-5, reads DGGITQSPKYLFRKEGQNVTLSCEQNLNHDAMYWYRQDPGQGLRLIYYSQIVNDFQKGDIAEGYSVSREKKESFPLTVTSAQKNPTAFYLCASTLRGGQRQETQYFGPGTRLLVL.

Only a few counts were recorded for this clonotype. The rearrangement joins TRBV7-2 to TRBJ1-5; 9 bases are shared with TRBD1. This CDR3 contains 14 residues. J lost 5 bases, V lost 3 bases, and 2 bases had no gene match. The germline V gene has CDR1 SGHTA and CDR2 FQGNSA. In DNA, the CDR3 is TGTGCCAGCAGCTTTCGACAGGGGGATCAGCCCCAGCATTTT. Protein sequence: CASSFRQGDQPQHF.

This clonotype was recorded a few times. This chain joins TRBV5-1 and TRBJ1-1; 9 bases fit TRBD1. V dropped 0 bases and J dropped 10; count of bases not matched to a gene: 4. The CDR3 is 13 residues long. CDR1 and CDR2 (germline): SGHRS, YFSETQ. The CDR3 reads CASSLGTGEAAFF. The CDR3 coding sequence is TGCGCCAGCAGCTTGGGGACAGGGGAAGCAGCTTTCTTT.

This clonotype came up many times. The chain is built from TRBV7-2 and TRBJ2-3; maybe TRBD2 (6 bases). Germline V gene sequence: CDR1 SGHTA, CDR2 FQGNSA. The CDR3 runs 15 residues. The V end was cut by 3 bases, the J end by 2 bases, with 12 bases between. In DNA, the CDR3 is TGTGCCAGCAGCTTCCTAGCGACATCCACAGATACGCAGTATTTT. It is translated as CASSFLATSTDTQYF.

This chain joins TRBV6-5 and TRBJ1-1; perhaps TRBD1 as D (5 bases). The CDR3 is made up of 15 amino acids. Germline CDR1 and CDR2: MNHEY and SVGAGI. V was shortened by 0 bases and J by 1 base, with 9 bases between the two germline ends. The CDR3 bases are TGTGCCAGCAGTTACTCGATTAGGGGGAACACTGAAGCTTTCTTT. Its protein product is CASSYSIRGNTEAFF.

This clonotype was found many times. The V gene is TRBV28, the J gene TRBJ2-1; 9 bases are shared with TRBD2. Per the germline V gene, CDR1 is MDHEN and CDR2 is SYDVKM. J gave up 9 bases and V 7 bases, and 13 bases lay outside the gene matches. The CDR3 covers 15 residues. CDR3 in amino acids: CASTEVAGVVLEQFF. The CDR3 nucleotides read TGTGCCAGCACCGAGGTAGCGGGGGTTGTTCTTGAGCAGTTCTTC.

This clonotype was recorded at least ten times. This chain joins TRBV4-1 and TRBJ2-7; the match to TRBD2 covers 7 bases. The germline gives CDR1 MGHRA, CDR2 YSYEKL. Trimming cost V 0 bases and J 3 bases; bases outside gene matches: 8. The CDR3 totals 16 residues. The CDR3 nucleotides read TGCGCCAGCAGCCAAGATACGTGGGAGGGTATCTACGAGCAGTACTTC. Amino acid sequence: CASSQDTWEGIYEQYF.

Note on this clonotype: This may stem from a read error, because a much larger clone lies one nucleotide away. This sequence joins TRBV29-1 and TRBJ2-1; TRBD2 is a possible D gene (5 bases). This CDR3 region has 12 residues. CDR1 SQVTM and CDR2 ANQGSEA come from the germline V gene. The DNA of the CDR3 is TGCGGCGTTGTCCAGCCAAGCGGTGAGCAGTTCTTC. It specifies CGVVQPSGEQFF.

This clonotype was picked up many times. The V and J genes are TRBV2 and TRBJ1-2, with TRBD1 matching over 7 bases. Trimming removed 7 bases from V and 8 bases from J; junction bases left unmatched: 10. The CDR3 consists of 13 residues. Germline V lookup: CDR1 SNHLY, CDR2 FYNNEI. As DNA, the CDR3 is TGTGCCAGCATAAGGGACAGCTCTTACGGCTACACCTTC. Protein product: CASIRDSSYGYTF.

This clonotype was recorded at least ten times. CDR3 sequence (DNA): TGTGCCAGCACTTTGGATGCCGACAGCAGCTCTGGAAACACCATATATTTT. The encoded protein is CASTLDADSSSGNTIYF. The chain recombines TRBV7-2 with TRBJ1-3; possibly TRBD1 for D (5 bases). Trimming took 7 bases from V and 0 from J, leaving 19 bases between them. There are 17 residues in the CDR3. The germline V gene has CDR1 SGHTA and CDR2 FQGNSA.

This clonotype showed up many times. This chain links TRBV5-1 with TRBJ2-3; 9 nucleotides match TRBD2. Germline V gene lookup returns CDR1 SGHRS and CDR2 YFSETQ. With V trimmed by 2 bases and J by 6 bases, 7 bases remained unmatched. This CDR3 comprises 15 residues. The CDR3 nucleotides are TGCGCCAGCAGCTTAACGCGGGGGGGAAGTGATACGCAGTATTTT. As protein: CASSLTRGGSDTQYF. The variable domain in full, completed from reference TRBV5-1 and TRBJ2-3, reads KAGVTQTPRYLIKTRGQQVTLSCSPISGHRSVSWYQQTPGQGLQFLFEYFSETQRNKGNFPGRFSGRQFSNSRSEMNVSTLELGDSALYLCASSLTRGGSDTQYFGPGTRLTVL.

This sequence joins TRBV7-2 and TRBJ2-5; D gene uncertain. Germline V gene data show CDR1 as SGHTA and CDR2 as FQGNSA. CDR3 length equals 14 residues. Trimming removed 5 bases from V and 4 bases from J, with 14 bases in between. The DNA of the CDR3 is TGTGCCAGCAGCGAAGGGTATAAGGGAGAGACCCAGTACTTC. Its protein product is CASSEGYKGETQYF.

This clonotype was detected a few times. CDR3 nucleotide sequence: TGTGCCAGCGGGGACCCGGGCGTCGAGACCCAGTACTTC. This encodes CASGDPGVETQYF. The chain recombines TRBV12-3 or TRBV12-4 with TRBJ2-5; the D gene could be TRBD1 or TRBD2 (5 bases each). Trimming removed 8 bases from V and 5 bases from J, with 15 bases in between. CDR3 length: 13 amino acids.

This clonotype has only a few counts. V gene TRBV12-3 or TRBV12-4 combines with J gene TRBJ2-1; possible D gene TRBD1, 6 bases. Trimming stripped 5 bases from V and 2 bases from J, with 13 bases between. This CDR3 spans 15 amino acids. The CDR3 DNA sequence: TGTGCCAGCAGTACAATTTGGACAGCCTACAATGAGCAGTTCTTC. It is translated as CASSTIWTAYNEQFF.

To note about this clonotype: This may come from a read error, since a much larger clone is one base off. This sequence joins TRBV11-2 and TRBJ1-3, with D possibly matching TRBD1 (5 bases). Germline CDR1 SGHAT, CDR2 FQNNGV. The CDR3 is made up of 17 amino acids. The CDR3 loop is CASSIDGGPSSGNAIYF. In nucleotides, the CDR3 is TGTGCCAGCAGCATAGACGGGGGACCGAGCTCTGGAAACGCCATATATTTT. The variable domain in full, completed from reference TRBV11-2 and TRBJ1-3, reads EAGVAQSPRYKIIEKRQSVAFWCNPISGHATLYWYQQILGQGPKLLIQFQNNGVVDDSQLPKDRFSAERLKGVDSTLKIQPAKLEDSAVYLCASSIDGGPSSGNAIYFGEGSWLTVV.

This clonotype was found many times. The chain is built from TRBV27 and TRBJ2-7, with D unresolved. V lost 4 bases, J lost 7 bases, and 5 bases lay in between. The length of the CDR3 is 10 residues. The germline V gene encodes CDR1 MNHEY and CDR2 SMNVEV (reference sequence). The CDR3 loop is CASSWWEQYF. Here the CDR3 DNA reads TGTGCCAGCAGTTGGTGGGAGCAGTACTTC.